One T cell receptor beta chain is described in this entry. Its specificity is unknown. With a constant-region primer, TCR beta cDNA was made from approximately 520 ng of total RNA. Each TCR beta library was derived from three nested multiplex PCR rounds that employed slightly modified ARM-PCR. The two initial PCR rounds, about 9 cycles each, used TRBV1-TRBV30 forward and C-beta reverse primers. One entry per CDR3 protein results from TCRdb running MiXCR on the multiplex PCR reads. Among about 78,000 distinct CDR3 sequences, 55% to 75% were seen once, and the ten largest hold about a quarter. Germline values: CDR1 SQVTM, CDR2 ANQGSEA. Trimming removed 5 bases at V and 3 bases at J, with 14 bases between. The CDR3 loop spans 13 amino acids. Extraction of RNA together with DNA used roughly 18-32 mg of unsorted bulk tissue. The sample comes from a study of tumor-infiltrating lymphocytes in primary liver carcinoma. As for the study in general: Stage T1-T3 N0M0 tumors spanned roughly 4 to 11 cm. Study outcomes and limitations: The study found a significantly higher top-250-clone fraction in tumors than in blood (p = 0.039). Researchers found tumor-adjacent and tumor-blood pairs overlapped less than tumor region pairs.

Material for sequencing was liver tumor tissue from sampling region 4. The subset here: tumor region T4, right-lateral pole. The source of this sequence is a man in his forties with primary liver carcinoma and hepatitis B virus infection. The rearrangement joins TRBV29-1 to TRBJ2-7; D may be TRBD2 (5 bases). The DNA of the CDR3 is TGCAGCGTTTTCGGACTGGCCGTCTACGAGCAGTACTTC. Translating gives CSVFGLAVYEQYF.